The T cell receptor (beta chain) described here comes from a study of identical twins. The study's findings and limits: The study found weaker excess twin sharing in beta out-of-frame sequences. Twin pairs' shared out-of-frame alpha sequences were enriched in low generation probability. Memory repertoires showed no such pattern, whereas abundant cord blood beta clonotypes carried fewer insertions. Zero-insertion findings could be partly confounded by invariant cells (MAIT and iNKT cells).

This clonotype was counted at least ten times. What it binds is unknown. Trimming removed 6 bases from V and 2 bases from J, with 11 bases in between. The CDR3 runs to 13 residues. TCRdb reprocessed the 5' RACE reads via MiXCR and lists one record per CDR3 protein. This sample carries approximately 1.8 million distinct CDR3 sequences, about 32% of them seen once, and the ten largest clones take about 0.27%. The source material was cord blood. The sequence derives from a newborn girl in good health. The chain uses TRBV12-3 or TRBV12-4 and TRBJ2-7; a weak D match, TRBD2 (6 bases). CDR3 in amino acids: CASSFAGTYEQYF. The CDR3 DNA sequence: TGTGCCAGCAGCTTTGCGGGGACCTACGAGCAGTACTTC.